Below, 15 T cell receptor beta chains from the same sample are listed, as sequenced in a study of blood T cell repertoires in COVID-19. Sequencing used immunoSEQ multiplex PCR; TCRdb keeps in-frame clones, though not all of them. The sample has about 78,000 clones; less than 95% are singletons. Sequenced sample: peripheral blood. These receptors were taken from a woman aged 45-65 years in a cohort sampled during active COVID-19.

The CDR3 loop reads CASSEGGGAGETQYF. The CDR3 nucleotides read TGTGCCAGCAGTGAAGGAGGGGGCGCGGGAGAGACCCAGTACTTC. The J gene is TRBJ2-5, the V gene TRBV2; 7 nucleotides align to TRBD1. Germline assignment: CDR1 SNHLY and CDR2 FYNNEI. The CDR3 consists of 15 residues. J gave up 4 bases and V 1 base, and 6 bases lay outside the gene matches.

The chain employs TRBV9 and TRBJ1-1, with D possibly TRBD1 on 6 matching bases. The V and J ends lost 7 bases and 2 bases respectively, with 21 bases between them. This CDR3 spans 16 amino acids. In germline, CDR1 is SGDLS, CDR2 YYNGEE. CDR3 loop: CASGRNRAPGNTEAFF. The CDR3, as DNA: TGTGCCAGCGGGCGAAACAGGGCCCCGGGAAACACTGAAGCTTTCTTT.

This rearrangement joins TRBV7-8 to TRBJ1-4; D is uncertain. Germline V gene sequence: CDR1 SGHVS, CDR2 FQNEAQ. The CDR3 has 14 amino acids. V was shortened by 11 bases and J by 0 bases, with 13 bases between the two germline ends. CDR3: CASSRESTNEKLFF. The CDR3 bases are TGTGCCTCGTCAAGGGAGTCAACTAATGAAAAACTGTTTTTT. The full variable domain, its missing parts supplied by reference TRBV7-8 and TRBJ1-4, is GAGVSQSPRYKVAKRGQDVALRCDPISGHVSLFWYQQALGQGPEFLTYFQNEAQLDKSGLPSDRFFAERPEGSVSTLKIQRTQQEDSAVYLCASSRESTNEKLFFGSGTQLSVL.

J is TRBJ1-6 and V is TRBV27, with D unclear. The germline V gene has CDR1 MNHEY and CDR2 SMNVEV (reference sequence). V dropped 4 bases and J dropped 7 bases, with 14 bases sitting between them. The CDR3 is 15 residues long. The CDR3 spells CASSYTLGRNSPLHF. CDR3 DNA sequence: TGTGCCAGCAGTTACACCCTCGGGAGGAATTCACCCCTCCACTTT.

The gene calls are TRBV2 and TRBJ1-5; D gene unclear. V lost 6 bases, J lost 5 bases, and 8 bases lay in between. The CDR3 covers 12 residues. CDR1 and CDR2 (germline): SNHLY, FYNNEI. CDR3 region: CASSLLHQPQHF. The CDR3 DNA reads TGTGCCAGCAGCCTCCTTCATCAGCCCCAGCATTTT.

The genes are TRBV28 and TRBJ2-3; TRBD2 might be the D (5 bases). The germline V gene encodes CDR1 MDHEN and CDR2 SYDVKM. This CDR3 has 15 residues. Trimming pared 3 bases from V and 0 bases from J, leaving 10 bases between. CDR3 sequence: CASSLPGDSTDTQYF. The CDR3 coding sequence is TGTGCCAGCAGTTTGCCCGGGGATAGCACAGATACGCAGTATTTT. The full variable domain, rest sourced from reference TRBV28 and TRBJ2-3, is DVKVTQSSRYLVKRTGEKVFLECVQDMDHENMFWYRQDPGLGLRLIYFSYDVKMKEKGDIPEGYSVSREKKERFSLILESASTNQTSMYLCASSLPGDSTDTQYFGPGTRLTVL.

The rearrangement uses TRBV30 and TRBJ1-5; D may be TRBD1 (5 bases). The CDR3 contains 15 residues. CDR1 is GTSNPN and CDR2 is SVGIG in the germline V gene (reference sequence). The V and J ends lost 0 bases and 4 bases respectively, with 13 bases between them. The CDR3 here is CAWSVGSGGNQPQHF. CDR3 DNA: TGTGCCTGGAGTGTAGGTTCGGGGGGAAATCAGCCCCAGCATTTT. Based on the CDR3 plus reference TRBV30 and TRBJ1-5, the full variable domain is SQTIHQWPATLVQPVGSPLSLECTVEGTSNPNLYWYRQAAGRGLQLLFYSVGIGQISSEVPQNLSASRPQDRQFILSSKKLLLSDSGFYLCAWSVGSGGNQPQHFGDGTRLSIL.

This clone occurred once. The chain combines TRBV5-4 with TRBJ2-2, with 9 bases that match TRBD1. This CDR3 region has 15 residues. CDR1 and CDR2 from the germline V gene are SGHNT and YYREEE (reference sequence). With 4 bases clipped from V and 6 bases from J, the junction kept 7 bases outside the gene matches. CDR3 loop: CASSQGQGLAGELFF. CDR3 nucleotides: TGTGCCAGCAGCCAGGGACAGGGTCTGGCCGGGGAGCTGTTTTTT.

This chain joins TRBV6-5 and TRBJ2-2; 9 nucleotides line up with TRBD2. The ends lost 7 bases at V and 8 bases at J; junction bases unmatched: 11. Germline CDR1 reads MNHEY; CDR2 reads SVGAGI. The CDR3 consists of 15 residues. This chain's CDR3 is CASKAGGVLGGELFF. CDR3 DNA sequence: TGTGCCAGCAAGGCGGGGGGGGTCCTGGGAGGGGAGCTGTTTTTT.

The chain recombines TRBV27 with TRBJ2-2; 10 nucleotides align to TRBD1. This CDR3 contains 16 residues. Trimming cost V 3 bases and J 4 bases; bases outside gene matches: 5. Per germline, CDR1 MNHEY and CDR2 SMNVEV (reference sequence). The CDR3 loop reads CASSFQTGGFTGELFF. In DNA form, the CDR3 reads TGTGCCAGCAGTTTCCAGACAGGGGGCTTCACCGGGGAGCTGTTTTTT.

J is TRBJ2-3 and V is TRBV18; 9 bases align to TRBD1. Germline trimming cut 4 bases from V and 5 bases from J; bases unmatched to any gene: 10. The CDR3 is 16 amino acids. From germline, CDR1 is KGHSH and CDR2 LQKENI. The CDR3 reads CASSLNRDRVGDTQYF. The CDR3 nucleotides read TGTGCCAGCTCACTGAACCGGGACAGGGTTGGAGATACGCAGTATTTT.

This chain connects TRBV6-6 to TRBJ1-1; TRBD1 is a possible D gene (6 bases). The V end lost 8 bases, the J end lost 0 bases, and 16 bases lay between the germline ends. There are 15 residues in the CDR3. Germline V gene lookup returns CDR1 MNHNY and CDR2 SVGAGI (reference sequence). Here the CDR3 reads CASGRGQHMNTEAFF. CDR3 nucleotides: TGTGCCAGCGGGCGAGGACAGCACATGAACACTGAAGCTTTCTTT.

V and J are TRBV11-2 and TRBJ2-7, with a weak D call TRBD2 (7 bases). CDR1 SGHAT and CDR2 FQNNGV come from the germline V gene. V was trimmed by 7 bases and J by 1 base, leaving 14 bases between them. The CDR3 runs to 14 residues. The CDR3 bases are TGTGCCAGCACCTGGAGGGGGGGATCCTACGAGCAGTACTTC. Its translation: CASTWRGGSYEQYF.

The chain employs TRBV18 and TRBJ1-2, with a weak D call TRBD1 (6 bases). The CDR3 is 14 amino acids. V shed 0 bases and J shed 4 bases, with 9 bases lying between them. Germline V gene lookup returns CDR1 KGHSH and CDR2 LQKENI. CDR3 bases: TGTGCCAGCTCACCACCTGGGGGCCCCTATGGCTACACCTTC. Its protein is CASSPPGGPYGYTF.

The chain couples TRBV3-1 (or the pseudogene TRBV3-2) to TRBJ1-2, with D possibly matching TRBD1 (5 bases). The CDR3 is 13 amino acids. Deletions cut 4 bases from V and 7 bases from J, with 13 bases between. Germline V CDR1 and CDR2: LGHDT, YNNKEL (reference sequence). In DNA form, the CDR3 reads TGTGCCAGCAGCCCGACCGACAGTCGTGGCTACACCTTC. Translating it yields CASSPTDSRGYTF.